This T cell receptor (beta chain) came from a study of shared clonotypes between healthy human individuals. Method: immunoSEQ multiplex PCR; TCRdb's copy keeps in-frame clones and lacks some. The sample records 1.5 million to 2.5 million clones, about 94% being singletons. Naive CD8 cells lacked CD45RO, underwent positive selection for CCR7 and left out terminally differentiated effector memory CD45RA+ cells. About this clone itself: An end of the junction differs from the germline gene, which may be a read error.

Germline V gene lookup returns CDR1 MNHEY and CDR2 SMNVEV (reference sequence). This CDR3 is built from 14 residues. The sample was naive CD8+ T cells sorted from blood. The chain carries TRBV27 and TRBJ1-5, with 7 bases lining up with TRBD1. The TCR sequence derives from a man in his late teens or twenties in good health. The CDR3 nucleotides are TGTGCCAGCAGTTTATTAGGGGGCAAACAGCCCCAGCATTTT. Translating it yields CASSLLGGKQPQHF.